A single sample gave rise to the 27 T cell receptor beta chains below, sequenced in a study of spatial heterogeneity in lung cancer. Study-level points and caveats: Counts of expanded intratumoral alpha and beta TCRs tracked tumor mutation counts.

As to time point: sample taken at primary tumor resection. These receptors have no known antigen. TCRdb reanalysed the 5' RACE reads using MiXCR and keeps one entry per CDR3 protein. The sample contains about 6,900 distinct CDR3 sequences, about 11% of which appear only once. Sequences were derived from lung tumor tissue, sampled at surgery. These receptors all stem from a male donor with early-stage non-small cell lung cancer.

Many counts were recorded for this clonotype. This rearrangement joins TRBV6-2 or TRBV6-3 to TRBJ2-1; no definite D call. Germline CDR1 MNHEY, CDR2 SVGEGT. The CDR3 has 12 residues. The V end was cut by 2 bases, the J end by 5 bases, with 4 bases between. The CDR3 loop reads CASSYPDNEQFF. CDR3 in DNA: TGTGCCAGCAGTTACCCAGACAATGAGCAGTTCTTC.

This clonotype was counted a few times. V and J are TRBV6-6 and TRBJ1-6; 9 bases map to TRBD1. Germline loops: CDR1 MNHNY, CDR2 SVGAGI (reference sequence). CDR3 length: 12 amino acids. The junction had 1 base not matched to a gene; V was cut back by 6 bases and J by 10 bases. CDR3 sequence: CASRQGASPLHF. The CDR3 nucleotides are TGTGCCAGCAGACAGGGGGCCTCACCCCTCCACTTT.

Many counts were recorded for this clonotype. CDR3 protein: CSVLWRDEQYF. Here the CDR3 DNA reads TGCAGCGTTCTCTGGAGGGACGAGCAGTACTTC. J is TRBJ2-7 and V is TRBV29-1; a possible D gene is TRBD2 (6 bases). This CDR3 contains 11 residues. Germline V lookup: CDR1 SQVTM, CDR2 ANQGSEA. V lost 5 bases and J 5 bases, leaving 10 bases between the germline ends.

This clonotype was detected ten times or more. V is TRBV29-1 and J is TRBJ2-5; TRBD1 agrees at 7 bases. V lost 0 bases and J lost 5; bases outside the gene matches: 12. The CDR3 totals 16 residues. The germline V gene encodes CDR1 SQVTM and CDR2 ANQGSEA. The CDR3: CSVEEPPGGIIETQYF. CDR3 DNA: TGCAGCGTTGAAGAACCGCCAGGGGGAATTATTGAGACCCAGTACTTC.

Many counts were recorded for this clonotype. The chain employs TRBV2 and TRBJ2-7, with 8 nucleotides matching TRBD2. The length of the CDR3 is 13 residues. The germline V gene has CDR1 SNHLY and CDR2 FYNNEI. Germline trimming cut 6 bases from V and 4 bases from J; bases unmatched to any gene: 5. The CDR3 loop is CASRPGLGYEQYF. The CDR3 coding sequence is TGTGCCAGCAGACCGGGACTAGGGTACGAGCAGTACTTC.

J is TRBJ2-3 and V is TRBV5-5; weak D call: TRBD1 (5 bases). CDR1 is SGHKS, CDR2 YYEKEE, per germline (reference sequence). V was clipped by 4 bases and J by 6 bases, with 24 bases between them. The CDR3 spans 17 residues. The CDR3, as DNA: TGTGCCAGCAGCCGAACAGGCGAAACAGATATCATGGATACGCAGTATTTT. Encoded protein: CASSRTGETDIMDTQYF.

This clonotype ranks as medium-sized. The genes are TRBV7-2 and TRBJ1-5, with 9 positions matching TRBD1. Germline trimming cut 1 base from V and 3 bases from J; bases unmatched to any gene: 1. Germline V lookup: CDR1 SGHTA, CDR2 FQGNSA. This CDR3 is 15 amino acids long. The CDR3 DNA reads TGTGCCAGCAGCTTAGGGACAGGGGTCAATCAGCCCCAGCATTTT. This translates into CASSLGTGVNQPQHF.

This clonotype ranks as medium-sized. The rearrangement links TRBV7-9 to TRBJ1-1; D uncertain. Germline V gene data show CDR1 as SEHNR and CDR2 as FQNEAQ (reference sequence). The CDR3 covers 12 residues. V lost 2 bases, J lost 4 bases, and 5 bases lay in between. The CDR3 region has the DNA TGTGCCAGCAGCTTATTGGCCACTGAAGCTTTCTTT. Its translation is CASSLLATEAFF.

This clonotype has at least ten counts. The CDR3 reads CSAAPSGRLSYEQYF. CDR3 DNA: TGCAGTGCCGCTCCTAGCGGGAGGCTCTCCTACGAGCAGTACTTC. The chain uses TRBV20-1 and TRBJ2-7, with TRBD2 identical over 11 bases. The CDR3 is 15 residues long. V gave up 6 bases and J gave up 0 bases; unmatched junction bases: 7. Per germline, CDR1 DFQATT and CDR2 SNEGSKA (reference sequence).

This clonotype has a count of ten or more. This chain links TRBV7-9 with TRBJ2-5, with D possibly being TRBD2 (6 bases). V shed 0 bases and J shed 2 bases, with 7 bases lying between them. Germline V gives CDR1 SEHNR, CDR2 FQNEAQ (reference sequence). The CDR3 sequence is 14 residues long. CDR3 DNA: TGTGCCAGCAGCTTAGCGGGGGGTCAAGAGACCCAGTACTTC. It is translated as CASSLAGGQETQYF.

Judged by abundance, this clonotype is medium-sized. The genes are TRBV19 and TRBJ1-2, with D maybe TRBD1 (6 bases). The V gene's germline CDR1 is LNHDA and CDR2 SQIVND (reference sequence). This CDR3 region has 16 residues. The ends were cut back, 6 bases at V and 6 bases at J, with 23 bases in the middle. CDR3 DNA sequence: TGTGCCAGTAGCCCTCGGAGGGGGTCCACAGCCGATGGCTACACCTTC. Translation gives CASSPRRGSTADGYTF. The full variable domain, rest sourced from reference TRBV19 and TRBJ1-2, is DGGITQSPKYLFRKEGQNVTLSCEQNLNHDAMYWYRQDPGQGLRLIYYSQIVNDFQKGDIAEGYSVSREKKESFPLTVTSAQKNPTAFYLCASSPRRGSTADGYTFGSGTRLTVV.

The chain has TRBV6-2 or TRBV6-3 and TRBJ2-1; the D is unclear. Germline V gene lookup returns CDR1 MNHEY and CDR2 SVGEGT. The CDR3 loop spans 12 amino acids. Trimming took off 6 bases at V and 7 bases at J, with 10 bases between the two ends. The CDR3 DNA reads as TGTGCCAGCAGCAAGTTGGGGAATGAGCAGTTCTTC. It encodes CASSKLGNEQFF.

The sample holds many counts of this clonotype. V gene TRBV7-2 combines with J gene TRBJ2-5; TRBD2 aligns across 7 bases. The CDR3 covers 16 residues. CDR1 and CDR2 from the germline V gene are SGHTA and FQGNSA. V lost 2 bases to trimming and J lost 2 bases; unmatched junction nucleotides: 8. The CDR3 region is CASSLFPPSGQETQYF. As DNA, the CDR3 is TGTGCCAGCAGCTTATTCCCCCCTAGCGGACAAGAGACCCAGTACTTC. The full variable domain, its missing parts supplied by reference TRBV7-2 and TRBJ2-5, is GAGVSQSPSNKVTEKGKDVELRCDPISGHTALYWYRQSLGQGLEFLIYFQGNSAPDKSGLPSDRFSAERTGGSVSTLTIQRTQQEDSAVYLCASSLFPPSGQETQYFGPGTRLLVL.

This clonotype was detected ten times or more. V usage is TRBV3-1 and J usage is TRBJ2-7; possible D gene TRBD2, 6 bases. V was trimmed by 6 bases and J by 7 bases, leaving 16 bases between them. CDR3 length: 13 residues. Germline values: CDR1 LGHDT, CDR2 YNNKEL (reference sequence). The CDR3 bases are TGTGCCAGCAGGCAGGGACTCCAACGTGAGCAGTACTTC. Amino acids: CASRQGLQREQYF.

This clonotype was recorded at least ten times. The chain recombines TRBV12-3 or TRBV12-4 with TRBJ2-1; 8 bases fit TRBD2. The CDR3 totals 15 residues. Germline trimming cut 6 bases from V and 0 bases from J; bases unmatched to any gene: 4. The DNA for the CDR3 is TGTGCCAGCAGAACTAGCGGAATCTCCTACAATGAGCAGTTCTTC. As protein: CASRTSGISYNEQFF.

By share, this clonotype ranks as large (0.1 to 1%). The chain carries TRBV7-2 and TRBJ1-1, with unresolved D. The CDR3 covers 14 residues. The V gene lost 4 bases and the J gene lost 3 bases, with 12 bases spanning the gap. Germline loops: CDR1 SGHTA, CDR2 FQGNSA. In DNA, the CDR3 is TGTGCCAGCAGCTCCTTGTCGGGTCACACTGAAGCTTTCTTT. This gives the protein CASSSLSGHTEAFF. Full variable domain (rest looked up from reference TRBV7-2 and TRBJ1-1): GAGVSQSPSNKVTEKGKDVELRCDPISGHTALYWYRQSLGQGLEFLIYFQGNSAPDKSGLPSDRFSAERTGGSVSTLTIQRTQQEDSAVYLCASSSLSGHTEAFFGQGTRLTVV.

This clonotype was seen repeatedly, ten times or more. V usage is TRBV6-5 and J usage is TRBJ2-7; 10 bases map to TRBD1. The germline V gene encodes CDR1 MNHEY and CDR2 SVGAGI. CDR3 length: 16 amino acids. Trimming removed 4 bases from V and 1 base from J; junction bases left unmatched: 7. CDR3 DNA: TGTGCCAGCAGTTCACCACGGGACAGGGGATCCTACGAGCAGTACTTC. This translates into CASSSPRDRGSYEQYF.

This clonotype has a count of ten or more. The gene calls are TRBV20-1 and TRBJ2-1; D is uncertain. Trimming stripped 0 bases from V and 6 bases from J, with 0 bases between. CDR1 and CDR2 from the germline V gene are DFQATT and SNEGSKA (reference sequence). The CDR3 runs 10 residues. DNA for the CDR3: TGCAGTGCTAGAGACAATGAGCAGTTCTTC. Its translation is CSARDNEQFF.

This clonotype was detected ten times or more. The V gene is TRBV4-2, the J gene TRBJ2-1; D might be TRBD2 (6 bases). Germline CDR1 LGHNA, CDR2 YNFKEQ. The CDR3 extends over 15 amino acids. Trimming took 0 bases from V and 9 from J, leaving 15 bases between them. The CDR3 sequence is CASSQDQEGRGEQFF. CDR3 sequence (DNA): TGTGCCAGCAGCCAAGATCAGGAGGGCCGAGGTGAGCAGTTCTTC.

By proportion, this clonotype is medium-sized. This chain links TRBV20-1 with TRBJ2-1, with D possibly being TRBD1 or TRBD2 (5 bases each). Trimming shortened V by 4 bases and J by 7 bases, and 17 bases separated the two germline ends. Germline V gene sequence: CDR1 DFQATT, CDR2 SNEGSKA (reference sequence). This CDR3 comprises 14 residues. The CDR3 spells CSATGTRVGNEQFF. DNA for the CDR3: TGCAGTGCTACCGGGACCCGGGTCGGGAATGAGCAGTTCTTC.

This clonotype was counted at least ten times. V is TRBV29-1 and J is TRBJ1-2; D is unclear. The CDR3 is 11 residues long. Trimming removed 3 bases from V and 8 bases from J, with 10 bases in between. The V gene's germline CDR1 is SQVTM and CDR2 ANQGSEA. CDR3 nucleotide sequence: TGCAGCGTTGAGTCCGGGAGAGGCTACACCTTC. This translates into CSVESGRGYTF.

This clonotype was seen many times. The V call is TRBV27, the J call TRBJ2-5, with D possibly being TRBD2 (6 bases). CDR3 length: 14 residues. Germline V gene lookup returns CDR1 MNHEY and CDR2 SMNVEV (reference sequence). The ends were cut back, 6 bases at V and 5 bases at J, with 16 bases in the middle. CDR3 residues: CASSPGSGGETQYF. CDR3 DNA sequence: TGTGCCAGCAGCCCCGGGAGCGGTGGGGAGACCCAGTACTTC.

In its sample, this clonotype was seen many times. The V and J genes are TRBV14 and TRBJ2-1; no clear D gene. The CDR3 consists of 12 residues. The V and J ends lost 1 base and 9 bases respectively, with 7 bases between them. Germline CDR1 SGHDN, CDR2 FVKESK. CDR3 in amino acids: CASSQAFGEQFF. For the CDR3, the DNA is TGTGCCAGCAGCCAAGCTTTTGGTGAGCAGTTCTTC.

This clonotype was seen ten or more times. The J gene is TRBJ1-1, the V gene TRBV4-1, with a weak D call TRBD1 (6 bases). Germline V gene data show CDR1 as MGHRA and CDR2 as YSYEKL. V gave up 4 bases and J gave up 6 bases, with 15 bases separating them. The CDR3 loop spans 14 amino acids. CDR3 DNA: TGCGCCAGCAGCCCATTGGAGGCAGGGGCTGAAGCTTTCTTT. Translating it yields CASSPLEAGAEAFF.

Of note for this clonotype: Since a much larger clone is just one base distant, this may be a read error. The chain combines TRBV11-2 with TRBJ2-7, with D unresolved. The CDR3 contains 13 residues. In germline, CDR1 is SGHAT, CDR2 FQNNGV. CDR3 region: CACSLEASYEQYF. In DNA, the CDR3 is TGTGCCTGCAGCTTAGAGGCTAGCTACGAGCAGTACTTC.

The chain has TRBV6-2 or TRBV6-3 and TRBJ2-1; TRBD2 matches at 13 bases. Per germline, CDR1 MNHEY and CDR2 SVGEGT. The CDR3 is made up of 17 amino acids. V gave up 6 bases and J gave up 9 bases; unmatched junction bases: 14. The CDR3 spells CASSTDDRLAGGIEQFF. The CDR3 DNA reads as TGTGCCAGCAGCACAGATGACAGACTAGCGGGAGGAATTGAGCAGTTCTTC.

In DNA, the CDR3 is TGTGCCAGCAGCTTCCAAGGGAGACGAGAGACCCAGTACTTC. This gives the protein CASSFQGRRETQYF. This chain connects TRBV5-4 to TRBJ2-5; possibly TRBD2 for D (5 bases). This CDR3 is built from 14 residues. Germline CDR1 reads SGHNT; CDR2 reads YYREEE (reference sequence). The ends were cut back, 2 bases at V and 4 bases at J, with 12 bases in the middle.